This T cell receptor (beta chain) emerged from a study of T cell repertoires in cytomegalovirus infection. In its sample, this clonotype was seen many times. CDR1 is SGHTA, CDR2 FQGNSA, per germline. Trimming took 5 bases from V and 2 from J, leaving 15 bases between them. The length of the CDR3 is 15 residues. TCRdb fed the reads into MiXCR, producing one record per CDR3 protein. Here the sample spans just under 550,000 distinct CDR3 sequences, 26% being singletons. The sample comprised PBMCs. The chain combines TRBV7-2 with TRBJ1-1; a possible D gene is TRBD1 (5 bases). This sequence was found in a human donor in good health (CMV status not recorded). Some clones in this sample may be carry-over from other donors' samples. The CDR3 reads CASSPYSTENTEAFF. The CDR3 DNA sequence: TGTGCCAGCAGCCCATACTCGACAGAAAACACTGAAGCTTTCTTT.